This is a list of T cell receptor beta chains from one sample in a study of blood T cells in healthy people across ages. TCRdb reanalysed the 5' RACE reads using MiXCR and keeps one entry per CDR3 protein. Here the sample spans roughly 700,000 distinct CDR3 sequences, less than 40% being singletons. The sequenced material came from blood. These receptors were taken from an elderly woman in good health. Both conserved end residues are part of each CDR3. D genes are given only for firm matches. The size of a clone is reported for some rows only, either as once, few or many, or as a class for expanded clones.

cdr3_nt: TGTGCCTGGAGCTCAGGGGGCCTATCCTACGAGCAGTACTTC; cdr3_aa: CAWSSGGLSYEQYF; j_call: TRBJ2-7; d_call: TRBD1; v_call: TRBV30; clone_size: many
cdr3_nt: TGTGCCTCTTTAGGGGGGGGGGCCGCCACCGGGGAGCTGTTTTTT; cdr3_aa: CASLGGGAATGELFF; j_call: TRBJ2-2; d_call: NA; v_call: TRBV6-6; clone_size: few
cdr3_nt: TGTGCCAGCTCTAGGGGAAGCGAGGAGACCCAGTACTTC; cdr3_aa: CASSRGSEETQYF; j_call: TRBJ2-5; d_call: NA; v_call: TRBV12-3/TRBV12-4; clone_size: NA
cdr3_nt: TGTGCCATCAGTGAGAGATCGGATAATTCACCCCTCCACTTT; cdr3_aa: CAISERSDNSPLHF; j_call: TRBJ1-6; d_call: NA; v_call: TRBV10-3; clone_size: many
cdr3_nt: TGCGCCAGCAGCTTGGGGGACAGGGTCTCAAAACTGTTTTTT; cdr3_aa: CASSLGDRVSKLFF; j_call: TRBJ1-4; d_call: TRBD1; v_call: TRBV5-1; clone_size: few
cdr3_nt: TGTGCCAGCTCACCACACTCCGGCTACGAGCAGTACTTC; cdr3_aa: CASSPHSGYEQYF; j_call: TRBJ2-7; d_call: NA; v_call: TRBV18; clone_size: many
cdr3_nt: TGTGCCTGGAGTTTGGGCAGAACAGGGGAGACCCAGTACTTC; cdr3_aa: CAWSLGRTGETQYF; j_call: TRBJ2-5; d_call: NA; v_call: TRBV30; clone_size: few
cdr3_nt: TGTGCCAGCGGTCCCCGACAGGGGGAATCTGATAATGAAAAACTGTTTTTT; cdr3_aa: CASGPRQGESDNEKLFF; j_call: TRBJ1-4; d_call: TRBD1; v_call: TRBV6-6; clone_size: NA
cdr3_nt: TGCGCCAGCAGCGACGACAGGGGTGACTATGGCTACACCTTC; cdr3_aa: CASSDDRGDYGYTF; j_call: TRBJ1-2; d_call: TRBD1; v_call: TRBV5-1; clone_size: many
cdr3_nt: TGCGCCAGCAGCTTCGGCAGGGGGGGGACCTACGAGCAGTACTTC; cdr3_aa: CASSFGRGGTYEQYF; j_call: TRBJ2-7; d_call: NA; v_call: TRBV5-1; clone_size: many
cdr3_nt: TGTGCCAGCAGTGAAGTTCTAGCGGGGGGGGCAGATACGCAGTATTTT; cdr3_aa: CASSEVLAGGADTQYF; j_call: TRBJ2-3; d_call: TRBD2; v_call: TRBV6-1; clone_size: many
cdr3_nt: TGCGCCAGCAGCGAGGGGGCAGGGCTGAACAATGAGCAGTTCTTC; cdr3_aa: CASSEGAGLNNEQFF; j_call: TRBJ2-1; d_call: TRBD1; v_call: TRBV5-1; clone_size: many
cdr3_nt: TGTGCCTGGTCCTTAAGTACAGGGTTGGATGAAAAACTGTTTTTT; cdr3_aa: CAWSLSTGLDEKLFF; j_call: TRBJ1-4; d_call: NA; v_call: TRBV30; clone_size: NA
cdr3_nt: TGTGCCTGGAAAGAAGACCCGTGGACCGGGGAGCTGTTTTTT; cdr3_aa: CAWKEDPWTGELFF; j_call: TRBJ2-2; d_call: NA; v_call: TRBV30; clone_size: NA
cdr3_nt: TGTGCCTGGAGTCCCGGGAGTTACTCCTACGAGCAGTACTTC; cdr3_aa: CAWSPGSYSYEQYF; j_call: TRBJ2-7; d_call: NA; v_call: TRBV30; clone_size: NA
cdr3_nt: TGCAGTGCTAGAGATCGAAGTAGCGGGAAGGGGGAGCAGTACTTC; cdr3_aa: CSARDRSSGKGEQYF; j_call: TRBJ2-7; d_call: TRBD2; v_call: TRBV20-1; clone_size: NA
cdr3_nt: TGTGCCACCAGTGATTCGGGACAGGGGGCCCGCTACACCTTC; cdr3_aa: CATSDSGQGARYTF; j_call: TRBJ1-2; d_call: TRBD1; v_call: TRBV24-1; clone_size: NA
cdr3_nt: TGTGCCAGCAGCTTAGTCCCCCCGGGACTAGCGGGGCGCTCCTACGAGCAGTACTTC; cdr3_aa: CASSLVPPGLAGRSYEQYF; j_call: TRBJ2-7; d_call: TRBD2; v_call: TRBV7-2; clone_size: many
cdr3_nt: TGTGCCAGCAGCGCCCAGGCTAACTATGGCTACACCTTC; cdr3_aa: CASSAQANYGYTF; j_call: TRBJ1-2; d_call: NA; v_call: TRBV6-1; clone_size: many
cdr3_nt: TGTGCCTGGAGTGCCCCTAATCCGGGAAGCTACGAGCAGTACTTC; cdr3_aa: CAWSAPNPGSYEQYF; j_call: TRBJ2-7; d_call: NA; v_call: TRBV30; clone_size: few
cdr3_nt: TGTGCCAGCAGCTTACCCCGGGACCGCCTTTCGGACGAGCAGTACTTC; cdr3_aa: CASSLPRDRLSDEQYF; j_call: TRBJ2-7; d_call: NA; v_call: TRBV7-8; clone_size: many
cdr3_nt: TGTGCCAGCAGGGGACTAGAAGGAGATACGCAGTATTTT; cdr3_aa: CASRGLEGDTQYF; j_call: TRBJ2-3; d_call: TRBD2; v_call: TRBV2; clone_size: NA
cdr3_nt: TGTGCCAGCAGCTTGGAAAGGGGGGAAACCTACGAGCAGTACTTC; cdr3_aa: CASSLERGETYEQYF; j_call: TRBJ2-7; d_call: NA; v_call: TRBV5-6; clone_size: few
cdr3_nt: TGTGCCAGCAGCCCCGAGGTTGCAACTAATGAAAAACTGTTTTTT; cdr3_aa: CASSPEVATNEKLFF; j_call: TRBJ1-4; d_call: NA; v_call: TRBV5-4; clone_size: NA
cdr3_nt: TGCAGTGCTATCTCGGAGCAGGGATGGACTGAAGCTTTCTTT; cdr3_aa: CSAISEQGWTEAFF; j_call: TRBJ1-1; d_call: NA; v_call: TRBV20-1; clone_size: many
cdr3_nt: TGTGCCAGCAGCGTGGGGACAGGGGTCTTGTATGAGCAGTTCTTC; cdr3_aa: CASSVGTGVLYEQFF; j_call: TRBJ2-1; d_call: TRBD1; v_call: TRBV9; clone_size: many
cdr3_nt: TGTGCCAGCAGTTACGGCCAGGGCTTGAGCTACGAGCAGTACTTC; cdr3_aa: CASSYGQGLSYEQYF; j_call: TRBJ2-7; d_call: NA; v_call: TRBV6-2/TRBV6-3; clone_size: once
cdr3_nt: TGTGCCAGCAGTTTAGAGGGTCGGGGTGAGCAGTTCTTC; cdr3_aa: CASSLEGRGEQFF; j_call: TRBJ2-1; d_call: NA; v_call: TRBV27; clone_size: many